A selection of T cell receptor beta chains follows, all from one sample in a study of blood T cells in healthy people across ages. Each CDR3 protein is one row after TCRdb ran MiXCR on the 5' RACE reads. The table includes around 800,000 distinct CDR3 sequences, roughly 25% detected once. This sample also belongs to another study, concerning T cells of mothers and their children.

The sequenced material came from blood. The receptors were gathered from a boy between 10 and 17 years old in good health. CDR3s leave out the opening cysteine and the closing phenylalanine or tryptophan.

cdr3_aa j_call v_call
SANYAGANTGELF TRBJ2-2 TRBV20-1
ASGSGYT TRBJ1-2 TRBV7-2
ASRRPGTRPDTQY TRBJ2-3 TRBV4-1
AWNGDINEKLF TRBJ1-4 TRBV30
ASSPNGATNTEAF TRBJ1-1 TRBV18
ASSEGFGELF TRBJ2-2 TRBV7-9
ASRTGTGSDEQF NA TRBV11-2
ASRRQGDGYT TRBJ1-2 TRBV27
SARDLGGANVLT TRBJ2-6 TRBV20-1
ASSPQGQEHYGYT TRBJ1-2 TRBV3-1
ASSQGLAVLGEQY TRBJ2-7 TRBV3-1
ASGPGGRQETQY TRBJ2-5 TRBV12-5
ASSSLYASPYNEQF TRBJ2-1 TRBV6-5
ASSEGLAGGWGEQF TRBJ2-1 TRBV25-1
ATSGAAGTGTTGELF TRBJ2-2 TRBV24-1
AWAGTGDNTGELF TRBJ2-2 TRBV30
ASSPGTVPL TRBJ1-1 TRBV12-3/TRBV12-4